The next 24 T cell receptor beta chains were all read from a single sample in a study of blood T cell repertoires in COVID-19. Profiling relied on immunoSEQ multiplex PCR, and the TCRdb table lists in-frame clones only, not all of them. In the table there are 150,000 to 200,000 clones, around four fifths of which are singletons. The sample was peripheral blood. The origin of the receptors is a woman aged 70 to 79 who had recovered from COVID-19.

This clone was counted once. J is TRBJ2-2 and V is TRBV24-1; TRBD2 might be the D (6 bases). Trimming removed 5 bases at V and 4 bases at J, with 16 bases between. The germline V gene has CDR1 KGHDR and CDR2 SFDVKD. This CDR3 has 16 residues. The DNA of the CDR3 is TGTGCCACCAGTGGAGGTCAGGGACTTCTCACCGGGGAGCTGTTTTTT. Translation gives CATSGGQGLLTGELFF.

The rearrangement links TRBV3-1 (or the pseudogene TRBV3-2) to TRBJ2-5; 9 nucleotides agree with TRBD1. With 1 base clipped from V and 8 bases from J, the junction kept 5 bases outside the gene matches. This CDR3 has 14 residues. Germline-derived CDR1 and CDR2 are LGHDT and YNNKEL (reference sequence). The CDR3 nucleotides read TGTGCCAGCAGCCAAGGGACAGGGGCGGGAACCCAGTACTTC. Its protein is CASSQGTGAGTQYF.

CDR3 amino acids: CASSYSPYNEQFF. DNA of the CDR3: TGTGCCAGCAGTTACTCCCCATACAATGAGCAGTTCTTC. The chain carries TRBV6-6 and TRBJ2-1; D not certain. Trimming took off 0 bases at V and 4 bases at J, with 4 bases between the two ends. Germline V lookup: CDR1 MNHNY, CDR2 SVGAGI (reference sequence). CDR3 size: 13 residues.

The chain employs TRBV6-2 or TRBV6-3 and TRBJ2-3; 12 positions match TRBD2. V gave up 6 bases and J gave up 4 bases; unmatched junction bases: 5. The germline V gene encodes CDR1 MNHEY and CDR2 SVGEGT. The CDR3 length is 15 residues. CDR3 amino acids: CASSPRTSGADTQYF. The DNA of the CDR3 is TGTGCCAGCAGCCCCCGGACTAGCGGGGCAGATACGCAGTATTTT.

This chain links TRBV2 with TRBJ2-3; 7 bases agree with TRBD2. The V and J ends lost 5 bases and 7 bases, in that order; junction bases with no gene match: 9. The CDR3 totals 14 residues. CDR1 is SNHLY and CDR2 is FYNNEI in the germline V gene. The CDR3 is CASSLRTSTNTQYF. DNA for the CDR3: TGTGCCAGCAGTCTACGGACTAGTACGAATACGCAGTATTTT.

The gene calls are TRBV15 and TRBJ1-5; D uncertain. This CDR3 region has 17 residues. V was shortened by 5 bases and J by 7 bases, with 24 bases between the two germline ends. Germline V gene data show CDR1 as LNHNV and CDR2 as YYDKDF (reference sequence). The CDR3 nucleotides read TGTGCCACCAGCCTATGGCCCCGGGGAAGCGACCCCCAGCCCCAGCATTTT. Protein: CATSLWPRGSDPQPQHF.

The chain couples TRBV10-3 to TRBJ1-1; 8 bases agree with TRBD1. The germline V gene has CDR1 ENHRY and CDR2 SYGVKD. V shed 6 bases and J 5 bases; nucleotides not matched to a gene: 11. The CDR3 has 15 residues. Here the CDR3 DNA reads TGTGCCATCAGCCCTCAGGACAGGGATGGGACTGAAGCTTTCTTT. This encodes CAISPQDRDGTEAFF.

Concerning this clone: Additional DNA sequences in this sample encode the identical CDR3. The chain combines TRBV18 with TRBJ2-3, with 9 nucleotides matching TRBD1. The CDR3 contains 14 residues. V gave up 4 bases and J gave up 4 bases; unmatched junction bases: 3. Germline CDR1 is KGHSH and CDR2 is LQKENI. CDR3 amino acids: CASSRDRGADTQYF. CDR3 coding DNA: TGTGCCAGCTCACGCGACAGGGGGGCAGATACGCAGTATTTT.

The genes are TRBV18 and TRBJ2-7; possible D gene TRBD1, 5 bases. Germline CDR1 and CDR2: KGHSH and LQKENI. This CDR3 has 15 residues. The ends were cut back, 1 base at V and 3 bases at J, with 13 bases in the middle. The CDR3 region is CASSPRRQGGYEQYF. The DNA of the CDR3 is TGTGCCAGCTCACCACGGCGGCAGGGCGGCTACGAGCAGTACTTC.

The rearrangement uses TRBV15 and TRBJ1-6; 7 nucleotides align to TRBD1. This CDR3 is built from 15 residues. J lost 9 bases, V lost 3 bases, and 8 bases had no gene match. Germline values: CDR1 LNHNV, CDR2 YYDKDF (reference sequence). The CDR3 DNA sequence: TGTGCCACCAGCAGCCAAACAGGGGTGGGTTCACCCCTCCACTTT. The encoded protein is CATSSQTGVGSPLHF.

The CDR3 loop reads CASSAEGGRRGYGYTF. The CDR3 DNA sequence: TGCGCCAGCAGCGCGGAGGGGGGGCGACGGGGTTATGGCTACACCTTC. The chain is built from TRBV5-1 and TRBJ1-2; perhaps TRBD1 as D (6 bases). This CDR3 has 16 residues. V was shortened by 4 bases and J by 5 bases, with 21 bases between the two germline ends. The germline V gene encodes CDR1 SGHRS and CDR2 YFSETQ.

The chain links TRBV7-3 to TRBJ2-1, with D perhaps matching TRBD1 (5 bases). With 5 bases removed from V and 0 bases from J, the gap between germline ends came to 8 bases. This CDR3 region has 14 residues. Germline V gene lookup returns CDR1 SGHTA and CDR2 FQGTGA. CDR3 amino acids: CASSRDSSYNEQFF. The CDR3 DNA reads TGTGCCAGCAGCCGCGACAGCTCCTACAATGAGCAGTTCTTC. The complete variable domain, with remaining parts taken from reference TRBV7-3 and TRBJ2-1, reads GAGVSQTPSNKVTEKGKYVELRCDPISGHTALYWYRQSLGQGPEFLIYFQGTGAADDSGLPNDRFFAVRPEGSVSTLKIQRTERGDSAVYLCASSRDSSYNEQFFGPGTRLTVL.

The rearrangement links TRBV13 to TRBJ2-2; D possibly corresponds to TRBD2 (6 bases). The CDR3 totals 15 residues. The germline gives CDR1 PRHDT, CDR2 FYEKMQ (reference sequence). V was shortened by 5 bases and J by 7 bases, with 17 bases between the two germline ends. CDR3 nucleotide sequence: TGTGCCAGCAGCCCCCGGACTCCCGGGAGCGGGGAGCTGTTTTTT. Residues: CASSPRTPGSGELFF. Full variable domain (outside the CDR3, taken from reference TRBV13 and TRBJ2-2): AAGVIQSPRHLIKEKRETATLKCYPIPRHDTVYWYQQGPGQDPQFLISFYEKMQSDKGSIPDRFSAQQFSDYHSELNMSSLELGDSALYFCASSPRTPGSGELFFGEGSRLTVL.

The genes are TRBV2 and TRBJ2-1; 9 nucleotides agree with TRBD2. There are 15 residues in the CDR3. V trimming: 8 bases; J trimming: 4 bases; junction bases outside the gene matches: 9. Germline V gene lookup returns CDR1 SNHLY and CDR2 FYNNEI. CDR3 residues: CASVRTSGGYNEQFF. CDR3 nucleotides: TGTGCCAGCGTCCGAACCAGCGGGGGGTACAATGAGCAGTTCTTC.

The V and J genes are TRBV6-2 or TRBV6-3 and TRBJ2-7; possibly TRBD2 for D (5 bases). The CDR3 length is 14 residues. Germline CDR1 is MNHEY and CDR2 is SVGEGT. V lost 7 bases and J 3 bases, leaving 16 bases between the germline ends. CDR3 nucleotides: TGTGCCAGCACCCCATCCGGGGTAAGCTACGAGCAGTACTTC. As protein: CASTPSGVSYEQYF.

The rearrangement joins TRBV6-2 or TRBV6-3 to TRBJ1-2; D unclear. Germline V lookup: CDR1 MNHEY, CDR2 SVGEGT. The CDR3 consists of 12 residues. V lost 6 bases and J lost 7, with 12 bases in between. The CDR3 protein is CASSQTQAGYTF. Here the CDR3 DNA reads TGTGCCAGCAGCCAAACCCAGGCTGGCTACACCTTC.

This chain links TRBV3-1 (or the pseudogene TRBV3-2) with TRBJ2-7; 12 bases agree with TRBD2. The V gene's germline CDR1 is LGHDT and CDR2 YNNKEL (reference sequence). Losses at the gene ends were 3 bases for V and 7 bases for J; bases not matched to a gene: 7. The CDR3 loop spans 15 amino acids. The CDR3 nucleotides are TGTGCCAGCAGCCATGGACTAGCGGGAAGTCTTGAGCAGTACTTC. This encodes CASSHGLAGSLEQYF.

In nucleotides, the CDR3 is TGTGCCAGCAGCTTGGGGGGGCATCAGCCCCAGCATTTT. It yields the protein CASSLGGHQPQHF. The V and J genes are TRBV5-6 and TRBJ1-5, with D maybe TRBD1 (6 bases). Trimming pared 0 bases from V and 5 bases from J, leaving 6 bases between. Germline V gene data show CDR1 as SGHDT and CDR2 as YYEEEE. The CDR3 contains 13 residues.

V and J are TRBV6-6 and TRBJ2-7; 7 bases map to TRBD1. J lost 3 bases, V lost 5 bases, and 10 bases had no gene match. Per the germline V gene, CDR1 is MNHNY and CDR2 is SVGAGI (reference sequence). There are 15 residues in the CDR3. The CDR3 nucleotides read TGTGCCAGCAGTCACCGGGACAGTGGAAACTACGAGCAGTACTTC. Translating gives CASSHRDSGNYEQYF.

The V gene is TRBV9, the J gene TRBJ1-1; D gene uncertain. The V gene lost 0 bases and the J gene lost 1 base, with 10 bases spanning the gap. Germline values: CDR1 SGDLS, CDR2 YYNGEE. This CDR3 region has 15 residues. The CDR3, as DNA: TGTGCCAGCAGCGTAGGGCGGAGCCCGAACACTGAAGCTTTCTTT. Residues: CASSVGRSPNTEAFF.

The J gene is TRBJ2-7, the V gene TRBV6-4, with D possibly TRBD1 on 6 matching bases. V was clipped by 7 bases and J by 9 bases, with 10 bases between them. Germline lookup yields CDR1 MRHNA and CDR2 SNTAGT. The CDR3 is 10 residues long. The CDR3 bases are TGTGCCAGCATGGGACATCGGCAGTACTTC. Its protein product is CASMGHRQYF.

This chain joins TRBV6-2 or TRBV6-3 and TRBJ1-2; 7 bases fit TRBD1. Germline V gene sequence: CDR1 MNHEY, CDR2 SVGEGT. CDR3 size: 15 residues. Trimming at V came to 7 bases and at J to 0 bases, leaving 8 bases not matched to a gene. The CDR3 loop is CASTPQDRPNYGYTF. Here the CDR3 DNA reads TGTGCCAGCACCCCCCAGGACAGGCCTAACTATGGCTACACCTTC.

This clone was seen a few times. Within the sample, other DNA sequences also encode this same CDR3. CDR3 coding DNA: TGTGCCACCAGTCGGGGAGGCGAAGAGACCCAGTACTTC. Protein: CATSRGGEETQYF. This chain uses TRBV24-1 with TRBJ2-5; D may be TRBD2 (6 bases). Germline V lookup: CDR1 KGHDR, CDR2 SFDVKD. CDR3 length equals 13 residues. The ends were cut back, 6 bases at V and 3 bases at J, with 10 bases in the middle.

The V gene is TRBV19, the J gene TRBJ2-7, with D possibly being TRBD2 (6 bases). The germline gives CDR1 LNHDA, CDR2 SQIVND (reference sequence). V shed 4 bases and J shed 7 bases, with 20 bases lying between them. The CDR3 is 15 residues long. This CDR3 is CASSRGEWAAEEQYF. The CDR3 DNA sequence: TGTGCCAGTAGTAGGGGGGAGTGGGCCGCGGAAGAGCAGTACTTC.